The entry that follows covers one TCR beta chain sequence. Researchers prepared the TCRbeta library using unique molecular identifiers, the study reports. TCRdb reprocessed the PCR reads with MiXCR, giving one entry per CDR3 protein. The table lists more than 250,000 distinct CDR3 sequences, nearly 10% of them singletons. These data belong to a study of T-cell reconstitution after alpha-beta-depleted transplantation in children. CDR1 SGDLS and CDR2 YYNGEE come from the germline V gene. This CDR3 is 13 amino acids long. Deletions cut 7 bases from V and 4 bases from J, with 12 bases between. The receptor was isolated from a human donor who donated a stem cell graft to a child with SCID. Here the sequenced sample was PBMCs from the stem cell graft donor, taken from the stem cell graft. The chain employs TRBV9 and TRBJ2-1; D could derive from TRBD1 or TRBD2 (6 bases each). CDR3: CASGGTPYNEQFF. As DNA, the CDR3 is TGTGCCAGCGGCGGGACACCTTACAATGAGCAGTTCTTC.